Listed below are T cell receptor beta chains from one sample, sequenced in a study of T cells after yellow fever vaccination. MiXCR, run by TCRdb on the 5' RACE reads, gives a single entry per CDR3 protein. The data hold about 340,000 distinct CDR3 sequences, with 9.5% to 15% observed a single time. Sequences were derived from CD4+ T cells sorted from PBMCs, sampled 15 days after the yellow fever booster vaccination. The receptors originated from a man in his late teens or twenties who received the YFV17D yellow fever vaccine. Each CDR3 is given with its conserved first and last residue. Each record gives: V gene, J gene, D gene, clone size, CDR3 DNA, CDR3 protein. A D gene is named only where the DNA matches it firmly. Clone size is stated in some rows and not others, as once, few, many or a class when expanded.

V: TRBV7-9; J: TRBJ1-1; D: .; size: .; DNA: TGTGCCAGCAGCAATGTAGGTGGTGAAGCTTTCTTT; CDR3: CASSNVGGEAFF
V: TRBV6-2/TRBV6-3; J: TRBJ2-7; D: TRBD1; size: .; DNA: TGTGCCAGCAGTTCCAGGACAGGGGGCCCCTACGAGCAGTACTTC; CDR3: CASSSRTGGPYEQYF
V: TRBV6-5; J: TRBJ1-2; D: .; size: .; DNA: TGTGCCAGCAGTTACTCGAGTCCTGACTATGGCTACACCTTC; CDR3: CASSYSSPDYGYTF
V: TRBV7-9; J: TRBJ1-6; D: .; size: .; DNA: TGTGCCAGCAGCTTAGATGCGGATTCACCCCTCCACTTT; CDR3: CASSLDADSPLHF
V: TRBV6-5; J: TRBJ1-2; D: .; size: .; DNA: TGTGCCAGCAGTTACTCGACAGTAACCGGCTACACCTTC; CDR3: CASSYSTVTGYTF
V: TRBV12-5; J: TRBJ2-7; D: .; size: few; DNA: TGTGCTAGTGCCCCTTGGGGCGGTGGTGGGGGAATGGGCTACGAGCAGTACTTC; CDR3: CASAPWGGGGGMGYEQYF
V: TRBV7-6; J: TRBJ2-3; D: TRBD1; size: .; DNA: TGTGCCAGCAGCTCGGGACAGGGAAGACGGTCAGATACGCAGTATTTT; CDR3: CASSSGQGRRSDTQYF
V: TRBV6-5; J: TRBJ2-7; D: TRBD1; size: .; DNA: TGTGCCAGCAGTATGACAGGGTTCCGCTCCGAGCAGTACTTC; CDR3: CASSMTGFRSEQYF
V: TRBV7-6; J: TRBJ1-2; D: .; size: few; DNA: TGTGCCAGCAGCCCGGGACTCGGGGCTAACTATGGCTACACCTTC; CDR3: CASSPGLGANYGYTF
V: TRBV4-3; J: TRBJ2-2; D: .; size: few; DNA: TGCGCCAGCAGCCAAGAGAAATCGCTCGGGGAGCTGTTTTTT; CDR3: CASSQEKSLGELFF
V: TRBV4-3; J: TRBJ2-5; D: .; size: .; DNA: TGCGCCAGCAGCCAAGATTCCAGGACCCTGGGGACCCAGTACTTC; CDR3: CASSQDSRTLGTQYF
V: TRBV12-3/TRBV12-4; J: TRBJ1-2; D: .; size: few; DNA: TGTGCCAGCAGTCGGCAGGATGATCGTAACTATGGCTACACCTTC; CDR3: CASSRQDDRNYGYTF
V: TRBV6-1; J: TRBJ1-5; D: .; size: .; DNA: TGTGCCAGCAGTGAAATACATAGCAATCAGCCCCAGCATTTT; CDR3: CASSEIHSNQPQHF
V: TRBV4-2; J: TRBJ1-2; D: .; size: .; DNA: TGTGCCAGCGGCAGGTGGGGCTATGGCTACACCTTC; CDR3: CASGRWGYGYTF
V: TRBV5-6; J: TRBJ2-2; D: .; size: many; DNA: TGTGCCAGCAGCCTTGTGGCCCCCGGGTTCTCTCCGAACACCGGGGAGCTGTTTTTT; CDR3: CASSLVAPGFSPNTGELFF
V: TRBV6-2/TRBV6-3; J: TRBJ2-5; D: TRBD2; size: many; DNA: TGTGCCAGCAGTACCGATAGCGGGGGGCAAGAGACCCAGTACTTC; CDR3: CASSTDSGGQETQYF
V: TRBV4-1; J: TRBJ1-4; D: .; size: many; DNA: TGCGCCAGCAGCCAAGATCGGGGCACCGATGCAACTAATGAAAAACTGTTTTTT; CDR3: CASSQDRGTDATNEKLFF
V: TRBV11-2; J: TRBJ2-3; D: .; size: .; DNA: TGTGCCAGCAGCCCTTGGCCAACAGATACGCAGTATTTT; CDR3: CASSPWPTDTQYF
V: TRBV12-3/TRBV12-4; J: TRBJ2-4; D: .; size: many; DNA: TGTGCCAGCAGCTTCCGACAGAATAGGGCCAAAAACATTCAGTACTTC; CDR3: CASSFRQNRAKNIQYF
V: TRBV5-5; J: TRBJ2-3; D: TRBD2; size: many; DNA: TGTGCCAGCAGCTTGTCCGGGCTAGCGGGGACAGATACGCAGTATTTT; CDR3: CASSLSGLAGTDTQYF
V: TRBV5-1; J: TRBJ2-2; D: .; size: few; DNA: TGCGCCAGCAGCTTGGTGGGGGCCCTCCCCGGGGAGCTGTTTTTT; CDR3: CASSLVGALPGELFF
V: TRBV10-3; J: TRBJ1-5; D: .; size: few; DNA: TGTGCCATCAGCCCCGTTGGGGGCAGTCAGCCCCAGCATTTT; CDR3: CAISPVGGSQPQHF
V: TRBV7-2; J: TRBJ2-5; D: TRBD2; size: .; DNA: TGTGCCAGCAGCTTAGCGCTCTCTAGCGTGCGGGGGGAGACCCAGTACTTC; CDR3: CASSLALSSVRGETQYF
V: TRBV7-2; J: TRBJ2-4; D: TRBD2; size: .; DNA: TGTGCCAGCAGCTCCCGGACTAGCGTAATTCAAGCCAAAAACATTCAGTACTTC; CDR3: CASSSRTSVIQAKNIQYF
V: TRBV19; J: TRBJ2-5; D: TRBD1; size: few; DNA: TGTGCCAGTAGTATCGTAATCCAGGGGGCGGGGGAGACCCAGTACTTC; CDR3: CASSIVIQGAGETQYF
V: TRBV5-1; J: TRBJ2-3; D: .; size: few; DNA: TGCGCCAGCAGCTTCGGTCTAGTTGCCGATACGCAGTATTTT; CDR3: CASSFGLVADTQYF
V: TRBV5-1; J: TRBJ2-3; D: .; size: many; DNA: TGCGCCAGCAGCATCGGGGATTGGGGGACAGATACGCAGTATTTT; CDR3: CASSIGDWGTDTQYF
V: TRBV4-2; J: TRBJ2-7; D: TRBD2; size: .; DNA: TGTGCCAGCAGCCCTGGGGGGGTTAGCTCCTACGAGCAGTACTTC; CDR3: CASSPGGVSSYEQYF
V: TRBV19; J: TRBJ2-5; D: TRBD2; size: few; DNA: TGTGCCAGTAGTATTGGTGGAGCGGGGGCCCAAGAGACCCAGTACTTC; CDR3: CASSIGGAGAQETQYF
V: TRBV27; J: TRBJ1-3; D: TRBD1; size: .; DNA: TGTGCCAGCAGTCCCTGGGACAGGGCCCGTGGAAACACCATATATTTT; CDR3: CASSPWDRARGNTIYF
V: TRBV2; J: TRBJ1-3; D: TRBD1; size: .; DNA: TGTGCCAGCAGTGGACACCCGGGACAGGGGACCACCATATATTTT; CDR3: CASSGHPGQGTTIYF
V: TRBV6-2/TRBV6-3; J: TRBJ2-1; D: TRBD2; size: .; DNA: TGTGCCAGCAGTTACCCATGGGGACTAGCGGGGGATAATGAGCAGTTCTTC; CDR3: CASSYPWGLAGDNEQFF
V: TRBV18; J: TRBJ2-3; D: .; size: .; DNA: TGTGCCAGCTTTCCGGACCTCACAGATACGCAGTATTTT; CDR3: CASFPDLTDTQYF
V: TRBV6-6; J: TRBJ2-7; D: .; size: .; DNA: TGTGCCAGCAGTCCTTTTGAGACCTACGAGCAGTACTTC; CDR3: CASSPFETYEQYF
V: TRBV12-3/TRBV12-4; J: TRBJ1-5; D: .; size: many; DNA: TGTGCCAGCAGTTTCTCGGGGGGAGATCAGCCCCAGCATTTT; CDR3: CASSFSGGDQPQHF
V: TRBV5-1; J: TRBJ2-2; D: .; size: .; DNA: TGCGCCAGCAGCTTGGAGGGCAGAAGTAACACCGGGGAGCTGTTTTTT; CDR3: CASSLEGRSNTGELFF
V: TRBV20-1; J: TRBJ2-5; D: .; size: .; DNA: TGCAGTGCTGGGGCGAAGGTTCGGGAGACCCAGTACTTC; CDR3: CSAGAKVRETQYF
V: TRBV7-9; J: TRBJ2-3; D: .; size: many; DNA: TGTGCCAGCAGCCCTGGACAGAGGGGAGATACGCAGTATTTT; CDR3: CASSPGQRGDTQYF
V: TRBV4-3; J: TRBJ2-3; D: .; size: .; DNA: TGCGCCAGCAGCCAAGCTTGGGGCACCGGGGATACGCAGTATTTT; CDR3: CASSQAWGTGDTQYF
V: TRBV5-1; J: TRBJ2-5; D: .; size: .; DNA: TGCGCCAGCTACGGTTCCAAAGAGACCCAGTACTTC; CDR3: CASYGSKETQYF
V: TRBV29-1; J: TRBJ2-2; D: .; size: .; DNA: TGCAGCGTTGGGCAGAATACGAACACCGGGGAGCTGTTTTTT; CDR3: CSVGQNTNTGELFF
V: TRBV12-3/TRBV12-4; J: TRBJ1-2; D: .; size: many; DNA: TGTGCCAGCAGTTTCCTGGGGAGCTATGGCTACACCTTC; CDR3: CASSFLGSYGYTF
V: TRBV12-3/TRBV12-4; J: TRBJ1-2; D: TRBD1; size: few; DNA: TGTGCCAGCACTAAGGGGGCGATAGGCTACACCTTC; CDR3: CASTKGAIGYTF
V: TRBV5-1; J: TRBJ1-1; D: .; size: many; DNA: TGCGCCAGCAGCTTCCTGGATGGGAACACTGAAGCTTTCTTT; CDR3: CASSFLDGNTEAFF
V: TRBV4-1; J: TRBJ2-1; D: .; size: many; DNA: TGCGCCAGCACCCAAGGGGGGACGGGGCGGTACAATGAGCAGTTCTTC; CDR3: CASTQGGTGRYNEQFF
V: TRBV4-1; J: TRBJ1-2; D: TRBD1; size: .; DNA: TGCGCCAGCAGCCAATCGACAGGGTCCTCTGGCTACACCTTC; CDR3: CASSQSTGSSGYTF
V: TRBV20-1; J: TRBJ2-1; D: TRBD1; size: .; DNA: TGCAGTGCACCGACAGGGGGCGGGAATGAGCAGTTCTTC; CDR3: CSAPTGGGNEQFF
V: TRBV12-3/TRBV12-4; J: TRBJ1-4; D: .; size: few; DNA: TGTGCCAGCAGTTTGGGTTTTAGTGAGGGCGAAAAACTGTTTTTT; CDR3: CASSLGFSEGEKLFF
V: TRBV7-2; J: TRBJ2-5; D: .; size: .; DNA: TGTGCCAGCAGCTTAATCGGCAGAACCCAAGAGACCCAGTACTTC; CDR3: CASSLIGRTQETQYF
V: TRBV6-5; J: TRBJ1-6; D: TRBD1; size: .; DNA: TGTGCCAGCAGTTACGGACAGGGGAGGCCACCCCTCCACTTT; CDR3: CASSYGQGRPPLHF
V: TRBV5-1; J: TRBJ1-1; D: .; size: many; DNA: TGCGCCAGCAGCTTACCGAACACTGAAGCTTTCTTT; CDR3: CASSLPNTEAFF
V: TRBV20-1; J: TRBJ2-3; D: .; size: .; DNA: TGCAGTGCTAGTCCGGGTCTTAACACAGATACGCAGTATTTT; CDR3: CSASPGLNTDTQYF
V: TRBV20-1; J: TRBJ2-1; D: TRBD1; size: many; DNA: TGCAGTGCTCCCCCCACGGACAGGGGGCGAATCTTGGCCTACAATGAGCAGTTCTTC; CDR3: CSAPPTDRGRILAYNEQFF